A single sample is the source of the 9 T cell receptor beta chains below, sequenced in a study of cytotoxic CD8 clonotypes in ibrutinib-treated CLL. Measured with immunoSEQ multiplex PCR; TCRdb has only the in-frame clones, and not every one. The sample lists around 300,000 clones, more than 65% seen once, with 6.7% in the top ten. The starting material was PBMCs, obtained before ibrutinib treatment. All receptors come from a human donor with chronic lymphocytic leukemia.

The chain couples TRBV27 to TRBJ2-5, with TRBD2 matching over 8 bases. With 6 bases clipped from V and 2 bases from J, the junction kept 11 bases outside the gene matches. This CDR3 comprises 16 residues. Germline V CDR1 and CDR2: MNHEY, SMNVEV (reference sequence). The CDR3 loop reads CASSATGTSGQETQYF. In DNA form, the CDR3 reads TGTGCCAGCAGCGCTACAGGGACTAGTGGGCAAGAGACCCAGTACTTC.

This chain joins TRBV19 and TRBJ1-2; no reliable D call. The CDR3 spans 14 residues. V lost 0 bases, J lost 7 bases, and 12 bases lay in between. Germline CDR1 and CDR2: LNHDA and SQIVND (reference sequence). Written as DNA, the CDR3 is TGTGCCAGTAGTATAGACGGCAGCCTTATTGGCTACACCTTC. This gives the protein CASSIDGSLIGYTF. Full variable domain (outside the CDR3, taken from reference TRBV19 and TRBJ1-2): DGGITQSPKYLFRKEGQNVTLSCEQNLNHDAMYWYRQDPGQGLRLIYYSQIVNDFQKGDIAEGYSVSREKKESFPLTVTSAQKNPTAFYLCASSIDGSLIGYTFGSGTRLTVV.

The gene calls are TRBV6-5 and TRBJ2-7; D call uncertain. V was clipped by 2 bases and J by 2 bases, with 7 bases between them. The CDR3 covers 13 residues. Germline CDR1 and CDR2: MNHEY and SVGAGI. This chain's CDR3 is CASSYNAAYEQYF. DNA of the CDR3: TGTGCCAGCAGTTACAATGCCGCCTACGAGCAGTACTTC.

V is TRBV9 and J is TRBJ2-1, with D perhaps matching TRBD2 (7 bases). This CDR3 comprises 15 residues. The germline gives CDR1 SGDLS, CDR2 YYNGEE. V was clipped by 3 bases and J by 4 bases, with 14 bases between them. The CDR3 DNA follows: TGTGCCAGCAGCGGACGGGGGAGGGGGTACAATGAGCAGTTCTTC. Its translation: CASSGRGRGYNEQFF.

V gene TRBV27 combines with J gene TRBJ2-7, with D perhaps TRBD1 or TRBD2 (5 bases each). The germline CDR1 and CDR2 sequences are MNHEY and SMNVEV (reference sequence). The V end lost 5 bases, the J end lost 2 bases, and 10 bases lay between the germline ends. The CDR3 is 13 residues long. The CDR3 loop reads CASSVGTAYEQYF. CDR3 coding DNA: TGTGCCAGCAGTGTGGGGACGGCCTACGAGCAGTACTTC.

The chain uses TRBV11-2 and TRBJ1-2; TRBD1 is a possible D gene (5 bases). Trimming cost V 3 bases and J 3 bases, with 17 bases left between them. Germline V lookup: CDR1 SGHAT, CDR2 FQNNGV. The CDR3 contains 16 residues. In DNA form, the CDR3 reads TGTGCCAGCAGCTTCTTGGTAATCGACAGCTACTATGGCTACACCTTC. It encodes CASSFLVIDSYYGYTF.

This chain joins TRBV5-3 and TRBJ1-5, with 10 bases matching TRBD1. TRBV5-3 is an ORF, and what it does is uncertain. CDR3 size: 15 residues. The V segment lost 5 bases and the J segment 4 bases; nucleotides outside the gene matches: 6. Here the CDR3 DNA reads TGTGCCAGAAGGGGCGGGACAGGGGCTAATCAGCCCCAGCATTTT. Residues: CARRGGTGANQPQHF.

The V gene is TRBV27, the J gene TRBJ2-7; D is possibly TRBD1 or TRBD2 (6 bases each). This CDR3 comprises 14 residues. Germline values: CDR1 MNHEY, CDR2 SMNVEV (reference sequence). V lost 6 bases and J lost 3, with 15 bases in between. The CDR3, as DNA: TGTGCCAGCAGAACCCACGGGGGCGTCTACGAGCAGTACTTC. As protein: CASRTHGGVYEQYF.

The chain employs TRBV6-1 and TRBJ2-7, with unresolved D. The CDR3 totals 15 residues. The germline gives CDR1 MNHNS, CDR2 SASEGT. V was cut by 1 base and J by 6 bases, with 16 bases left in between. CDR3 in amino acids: CASSEDYMSTSEQYF. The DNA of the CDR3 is TGTGCCAGCAGTGAAGATTATATGTCTACATCCGAGCAGTACTTC.